The source of this TCR beta chain is a study of CD8 T cells in ankylosing spondylitis. Whole-study findings and limits: Clones linked to disease were reported to show significant enrichment in matched ankylosing spondylitis synovial fluid. Clones linked with disease were CD8+ and fairly uncommon in the peripheral blood. For ankylosing spondylitis blood, a TCR beta motif of several highly homologous variants appeared characteristic.

Quantitative 5'-RACE with molecular barcodes generated TCR beta libraries. TCRdb fed the 5' RACE reads into MiXCR, producing one record per CDR3 protein. The data show 800,000 to 900,000 distinct CDR3 sequences, roughly 12% seen once. This clonotype was recorded a few times. Its target is unknown. This receptor was identified in a male donor with ankylosing spondylitis. Sequencing was carried out using blood, either unsorted or a sorted T cell fraction (not recorded which).

The CDR3 bases are TGTGCCAGCAGCCCGTGGCGGAAGGGGATGGAGACCCAGTACTTC. This encodes CASSPWRKGMETQYF. The chain employs TRBV5-6 and TRBJ2-5; a possible D gene is TRBD1 (5 bases). The CDR3 loop spans 15 amino acids. Trimming removed 4 bases at V and 5 bases at J, with 18 bases between. The germline V gene has CDR1 SGHDT and CDR2 YYEEEE.